The clone carrying this TCR beta chain was recorded at least ten times. Unmatched junction bases numbered 6, after V lost 3 bases and J lost 0 bases. This CDR3 comprises 17 residues. CDR1 and CDR2 from the germline V gene are DFQATT and SNEGSKA (reference sequence). This record belongs to a study of CD8 T cells in ankylosing spondylitis. TCRdb used MiXCR to reprocess the 5' RACE reads, holding one entry per CDR3 protein. The sample carries some 29,000 distinct CDR3 sequences, about 7.8% recorded once. The sequenced sample consisted of blood, either unsorted or a sorted T cell fraction (not recorded which). This receptor was taken from a male donor with ankylosing spondylitis or in good health (not recorded which). The chain carries TRBV20-1 and TRBJ2-1; 12 nucleotides align to TRBD2. In DNA form, the CDR3 reads TGCAGTGCTAGTTCGCGGACTAGCGGGAACTCCTACAATGAGCAGTTCTTC. Amino acids: CSASSRTSGNSYNEQFF.